The 11 T cell receptor beta chains in this list originate from one sample, sequenced in a study of early T cells in non-severe SARS-CoV-2 infection. TCRdb passed the 5' RACE reads through MiXCR, listing each CDR3 protein once. Counted here are tens of thousands of distinct CDR3 sequences, over 9% occurring once; the ten biggest clones make up approximately 1.7%. Sequenced sample: whole blood. Source of these receptors: an adult who was a healthcare worker with PCR-confirmed SARS-CoV-2 infection or an uninfected control (not recorded which).

There are many counts of this clonotype. This rearrangement joins TRBV30 to TRBJ1-5; D not certain. Germline values: CDR1 GTSNPN, CDR2 SVGIG (reference sequence). The CDR3 is made up of 14 amino acids. Between the trimmed V and J ends, which lost 2 bases and 1 base, there was a span of 9 bases. CDR3 nucleotide sequence: TGTGCCTGGAGTTTGGGGTTCAGCAATCAGCCCCAGCATTTT. Encoded protein: CAWSLGFSNQPQHF.

The chain joins TRBV29-1 to TRBJ1-2; tentative D call: TRBD1 (6 bases). Trimming removed 7 bases at V and 5 bases at J, with 8 bases between. The CDR3 is 10 amino acids. Germline CDR1 reads SQVTM; CDR2 reads ANQGSEA. The CDR3 nucleotides are TGCAGCGCAGGGGTTTATGGCTACACCTTC. It specifies CSAGVYGYTF.

The V and J genes are TRBV6-9 and TRBJ1-2; 8 bases line up with TRBD1. The ends lost 5 bases at V and 4 bases at J; junction bases unmatched: 18. Germline CDR1 MNHGY, CDR2 SVAAGI. The CDR3 is made up of 18 amino acids. CDR3: CASSPDALRLGQGYGYTF. DNA for the CDR3: TGTGCCAGCAGTCCCGACGCCCTTAGACTCGGACAGGGCTATGGCTACACCTTC.

The genes are TRBV27 and TRBJ1-4; no reliable D call. The CDR3 is 11 amino acids. Germline CDR1 is MNHEY and CDR2 is SMNVEV (reference sequence). The V end was cut by 9 bases, the J end by 7 bases, with 9 bases between. The CDR3 DNA sequence: TGTGCCAGGAGGACGGTTGAAAAACTGTTTTTT. It specifies CARRTVEKLFF.

This rearrangement joins TRBV27 to TRBJ2-7; 10 bases match TRBD1. The CDR3 consists of 14 residues. V lost 5 bases and J lost 4; bases outside the gene matches: 5. Germline lookup yields CDR1 MNHEY and CDR2 SMNVEV (reference sequence). The CDR3 is CASSIGQGEYEQYF. The CDR3 nucleotides read TGTGCCAGCAGTATCGGACAGGGGGAGTACGAGCAGTACTTC.

This clonotype has at least ten counts. J is TRBJ2-3 and V is TRBV7-2; D unresolved. V was pared by 6 bases and J by 2 bases, with 6 bases between. CDR3 length: 12 residues. Germline loops: CDR1 SGHTA, CDR2 FQGNSA. CDR3 sequence (DNA): TGTGCCAGCAGGAAGTCCACAGATACGCAGTATTTT. Translation: CASRKSTDTQYF.

The chain recombines TRBV6-5 with TRBJ1-6, with 7 bases matching TRBD1. Germline assignment: CDR1 MNHEY and CDR2 SVGAGI. V gave up 8 bases and J gave up 10 bases; unmatched junction bases: 8. This CDR3 is built from 13 residues. The CDR3 is CASQDRFGSPLHF. The CDR3 DNA reads TGTGCCAGCCAGGACAGGTTCGGCTCACCCCTCCACTTT.

This clonotype was picked up many times. The rearrangement uses TRBV6-6 and TRBJ2-3; D is possibly TRBD2 (5 bases). Germline assignment: CDR1 MNHNY and CDR2 SVGAGI (reference sequence). This CDR3 is 15 amino acids long. Trimming pared 8 bases from V and 1 base from J, leaving 16 bases between. The CDR3 coding sequence is TGTGCCAGCGGGGAGTTCTGGACGGGCACAGATACGCAGTATTTT. Residues: CASGEFWTGTDTQYF.

The gene calls are TRBV10-2 and TRBJ2-7, with D possibly being TRBD1 or TRBD2 (5 bases each). The CDR3 has 11 amino acids. The germline CDR1 and CDR2 sequences are WSHSY and SAAADI. The V gene lost 5 bases and the J gene lost 6 bases, with 8 bases spanning the gap. CDR3 residues: CASSWGSEQYF. The CDR3 DNA reads TGCGCCAGCAGTTGGGGGAGCGAGCAGTACTTC.

This clonotype was seen more than once but under ten times. The chain employs TRBV29-1 and TRBJ2-7; D not resolved. The CDR3 totals 12 residues. Germline V lookup: CDR1 SQVTM, CDR2 ANQGSEA. V gave up 4 bases and J gave up 3 bases, with 10 bases separating them. CDR3 sequence reads: CSVAQSYYEQYF. The DNA of the CDR3 is TGCAGCGTTGCTCAGAGCTACTACGAGCAGTACTTC.

This clonotype occurred many times. V is TRBV7-2 and J is TRBJ1-2; D uncertain. CDR3 length equals 15 residues. CDR1 and CDR2 from the germline V gene are SGHTA and FQGNSA. Trimming left V 1 base short and J 3 bases short, with 12 bases between. CDR3 coding DNA: TGTGCCAGCAGCTTAGTCGCGTGGGCAGACTATGGCTACACCTTC. Its translation is CASSLVAWADYGYTF. The full variable domain, rest sourced from reference TRBV7-2 and TRBJ1-2, is GAGVSQSPSNKVTEKGKDVELRCDPISGHTALYWYRQSLGQGLEFLIYFQGNSAPDKSGLPSDRFSAERTGGSVSTLTIQRTQQEDSAVYLCASSLVAWADYGYTFGSGTRLTVV.